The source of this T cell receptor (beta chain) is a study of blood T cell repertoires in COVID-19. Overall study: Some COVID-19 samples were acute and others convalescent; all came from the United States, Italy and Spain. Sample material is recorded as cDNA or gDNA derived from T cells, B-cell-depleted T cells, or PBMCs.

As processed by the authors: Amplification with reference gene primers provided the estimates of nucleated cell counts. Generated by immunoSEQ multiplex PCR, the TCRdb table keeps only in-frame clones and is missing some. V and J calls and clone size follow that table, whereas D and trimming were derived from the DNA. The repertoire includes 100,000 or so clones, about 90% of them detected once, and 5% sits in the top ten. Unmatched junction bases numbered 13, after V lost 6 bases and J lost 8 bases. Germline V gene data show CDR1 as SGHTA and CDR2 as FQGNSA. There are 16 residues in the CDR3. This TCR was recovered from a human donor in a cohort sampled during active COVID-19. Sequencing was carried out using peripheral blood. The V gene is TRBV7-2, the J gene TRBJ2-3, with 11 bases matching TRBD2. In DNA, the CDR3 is TGTGCCAGCAGGCGCCTGGGTAGCGGGAGGGTGGGTACGCAGTATTTT. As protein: CASRRLGSGRVGTQYF.